This T cell receptor (beta chain) was recorded in a study of T cell responses to AZD1222 COVID-19 vaccine. Study-level background: Researchers grouped second doses given at about 4 or about 12 weeks into one pool. Study-level points and caveats: Just a handful of AZD1222 recipients were seropositive at baseline. Reports indicate that nearly half of spike-specific TCRs are directed at unmutated variant regions. Possibly, clonal diversity was underestimated; donors were largely white British and included more females.

Worth noting for this clone: What it binds is unknown.

Method: immunoSEQ multiplex PCR; TCRdb's copy keeps in-frame clones and lacks some. The top ten hold roughly 1.2% of the sample, which has roughly 140,000 clones, 94% seen once. CDR1 MNHEY and CDR2 SVGAGI come from the germline V gene. The trim removed 6 bases at V and 6 bases at J, leaving 13 bases unmatched. The CDR3 totals 15 residues. J is TRBJ1-2 and V is TRBV6-5; 7 bases map to TRBD1. This TCR was sampled from an adult in good health. The sample consisted of peripheral blood, taken on day 0 of AZD1222 vaccination. The CDR3: CASRKGLEGANGYTF. The CDR3 nucleotides are TGTGCCAGCAGAAAGGGGTTGGAGGGGGCAAATGGCTACACCTTC.